This T cell receptor (beta chain) comes out of a study of cytomegalovirus exposure and HLA in healthy donors. The trim removed 6 bases at V and 2 bases at J, leaving 12 bases unmatched. This CDR3 contains 16 residues. Germline V gene lookup returns CDR1 MNHNY and CDR2 SVGAGI (reference sequence). This table comes from immunoSEQ multiplex PCR, and its TCRdb copy is limited to in-frame clones, with some not included. This sample carries 100,000 to 120,000 clones, more than 75% of them seen once, and the ten largest clones take 1.4% to 1.5%. This TCR derives from a woman between 25 and 40 years old in good health and CMV-seropositive. The chain has TRBV6-6 and TRBJ1-2; 7 bases fit TRBD1. Sequences were obtained from PBMCs. In DNA, the CDR3 is TGTGCCAGCAGAACAGGACCGTTCAGGGGGAACTATGGCTACACCTTC. Its translation is CASRTGPFRGNYGYTF.